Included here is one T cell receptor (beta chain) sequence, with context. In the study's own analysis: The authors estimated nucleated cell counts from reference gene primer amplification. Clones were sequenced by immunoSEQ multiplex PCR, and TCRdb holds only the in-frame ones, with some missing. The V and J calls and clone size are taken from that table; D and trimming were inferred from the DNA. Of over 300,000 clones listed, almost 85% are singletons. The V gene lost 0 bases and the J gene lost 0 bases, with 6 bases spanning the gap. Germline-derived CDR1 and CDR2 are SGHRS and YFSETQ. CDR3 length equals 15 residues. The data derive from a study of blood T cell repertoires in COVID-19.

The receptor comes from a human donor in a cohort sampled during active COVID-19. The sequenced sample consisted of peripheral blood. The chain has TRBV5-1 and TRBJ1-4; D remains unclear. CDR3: CASSLVAATNEKLFF. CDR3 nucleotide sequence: TGCGCCAGCAGCTTGGTGGCTGCAACTAATGAAAAACTGTTTTTT.